This T cell receptor (beta chain) originates from a study of human T cells and chemical hapten exposure. Study-level points and caveats: Expanded TCRs formed significantly more large CDR3 similarity clusters than controls.

Time point: patch test 1, 2 weeks after DPC sensitization. As to treatment: therapeutic diphenylcyclopropenone sensitization with weekly scalp DPC. TCRdb processed the RACE reads anew with MiXCR; each CDR3 protein has one entry. The data show 180,000 or so distinct CDR3 sequences, roughly 15% seen once. The CDR3 is 11 residues long. V was clipped by 6 bases and J by 7 bases, with 9 bases between them. Comments on this clonotype: Its antigen is not identified.

This specimen was whole blood, taken in connection with sensitization to the hapten diphenylcyclopropenone (DPC). This chain links TRBV12-3 or TRBV12-4 with TRBJ1-2, with D uncertain. The clonotype comes from a woman in her thirties with alopecia areata. Some clones in this sample may be carry-over from other donors' samples. CDR3 bases: TGTGCCAGCAGCCTCAAAGCTGGCTACACCTTC. Protein: CASSLKAGYTF.